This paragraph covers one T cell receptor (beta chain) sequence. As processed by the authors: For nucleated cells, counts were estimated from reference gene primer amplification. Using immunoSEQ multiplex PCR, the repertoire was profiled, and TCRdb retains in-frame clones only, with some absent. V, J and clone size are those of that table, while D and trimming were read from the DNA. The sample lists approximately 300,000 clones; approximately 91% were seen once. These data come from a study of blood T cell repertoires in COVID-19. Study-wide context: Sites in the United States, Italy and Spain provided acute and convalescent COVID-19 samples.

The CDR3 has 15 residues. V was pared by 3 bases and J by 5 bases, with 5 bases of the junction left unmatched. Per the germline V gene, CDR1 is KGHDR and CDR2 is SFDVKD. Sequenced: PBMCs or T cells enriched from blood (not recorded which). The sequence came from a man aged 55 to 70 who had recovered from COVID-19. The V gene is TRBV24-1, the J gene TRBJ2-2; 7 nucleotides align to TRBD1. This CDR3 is CATSDVNRGTGELFF. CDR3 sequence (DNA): TGTGCCACCAGTGATGTTAACAGGGGAACCGGGGAGCTGTTTTTT.